This T cell receptor beta chain was identified during a study of Ad26.COV2.S vaccination and SARS-CoV-2 variants. General study results and limits: Measurement of non-spike TCR breadth gave similar results in vaccine and placebo recipients.

The method was immunoSEQ multiplex PCR; TCRdb's version includes in-frame clones alone and lacks a portion of them. Of about 480,000 clones in the sample, around nine tenths are singletons; the top ten hold around 13%. A word on this clone: The target antigen is unknown.

Trimming took 1 base from V and 6 from J; bases not matched to a gene: 2. Germline CDR1 SGHNT, CDR2 YYREEE (reference sequence). CDR3 length: 14 amino acids. Treatment here: 15 to 20 received Ad26.COV2.S at low or high dose, single or two shots; several received placebo; per-sample allocation not given. Repertoires come from day 63 after the first vaccine or placebo injection. The sequencing here drew on peripheral blood, taken in a trial of Ad26.COV2.S vaccine versus placebo. V usage is TRBV5-4 and J usage is TRBJ2-1, with 9 nucleotides matching TRBD2. The receptor's source is a person between 18 and 65 years old who received the Ad26.COV2.S COVID-19 vaccine or a placebo. The DNA of the CDR3 is TGTGCCAGCAGCTTGAGGACTAGCGCCAATGAGCAGTTCTTC. Its translation is CASSLRTSANEQFF.